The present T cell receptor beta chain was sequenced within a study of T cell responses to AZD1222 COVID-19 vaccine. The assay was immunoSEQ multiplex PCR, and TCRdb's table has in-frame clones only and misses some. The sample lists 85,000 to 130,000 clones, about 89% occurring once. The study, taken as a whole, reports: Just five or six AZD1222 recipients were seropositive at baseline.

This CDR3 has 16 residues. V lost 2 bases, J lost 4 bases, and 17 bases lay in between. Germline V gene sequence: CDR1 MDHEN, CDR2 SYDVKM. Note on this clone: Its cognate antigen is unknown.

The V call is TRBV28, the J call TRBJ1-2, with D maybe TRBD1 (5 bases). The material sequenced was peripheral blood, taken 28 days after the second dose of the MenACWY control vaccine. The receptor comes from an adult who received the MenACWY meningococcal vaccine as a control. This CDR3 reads CASSLEGTERIYGYTF. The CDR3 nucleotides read TGTGCCAGCAGTTTAGAAGGGACTGAGCGCATCTATGGCTACACCTTC.